This TCR beta chain derives from a study of blood T cell repertoires in COVID-19 (dated by TCRdb to 2018 to 2021). About the full investigation: Samples covering the acute and convalescent phases of COVID-19 were provided by collaborators in the United States, Italy and Spain. Samples came from the ongoing ImmuneRACE study (first 160 participants) plus 1,254 subjects from 6 global collaborators. The repertoires were released in a freely available public database intended as a resource for research on the immune response to SARS-CoV-2. Nearly every sample came with metadata listing a de-identified subject ID, COVID-19 status, age in years and sex. Where available, HLA class I and class II types were obtained from metadata supplied by the sample provider rather than from assay-based typing. Subjects who had been exposed to COVID-19, were actively infected with it, or had recovered from it provided the deeply sampled blood TCRbeta repertoires that made up the dataset. The material from the prospective study consisted of cDNA or gDNA derived from T cells, B-cell-depleted T cells, or PBMCs. Overall results and qualifications from the work: The quantity of clinical and demographic metadata differed by source and by participant and was supplied without curation.

TCRbeta CDR3 regions were amplified from genomic DNA using the immunoSEQ Assay, a bias-controlled multiplex PCR. Turning to the authors' computational methods: Within the assay, amplification of reference gene primers was used to estimate how many nucleated cells each sample contained. To quantify the absolute abundance of each unique TCRbeta CDR3 rearrangement, sequence reads were collapsed and filtered. For each sample, productive Simpson clonality was calculated by taking the square root of Simpson's diversity index across productive rearrangements. TCRdb re-hosts the immuneACCESS table, in-frame sequences only. Its copies lack some clones; in the studies checked, an unresolved V gene accounts for under half of them, and the cause for the rest is not known. That table is the source of V, J and clone size, and D and trimming were worked out from the DNA. In all, the sample holds roughly 100,000 clones, and 70% to 90% of those were seen once. Together, the top ten hold 15% to 20% of the sample.

Collaborating institutions collected whole blood in K2EDTA tubes following their own protocols. For TCRbeta analysis, collaborator samples were shipped as frozen whole blood, as isolated PBMCs, or as DNA extracted from either sample type. Remarks on this clone: The antigen it recognizes is unknown. No base-level quality is on record; no much larger clone is a single base apart.

Sequencing was carried out using peripheral blood. This clonotype was sampled from a human donor in a cohort sampled during active COVID-19.

CDR3 protein: CASSFFGTALNTEAFF. The DNA sequence follows: TGTGCCAGCAGTTTCTTCGGGACAGCGTTAAACACTGAAGCTTTCTTT. Recombination joined TRBV27 with TRBJ1-1, with 7 junctional bases fitting TRBD1. V is trimmed back by 3 bases and J by 2 bases, and the junction contains 9 bases that no gene match accounts for. The CDR3 goes from the cysteine to the phenylalanine over 16 residues. The sequence is cut down to CDR3 DNA, 48 bases in frame from base 1. The germline V gene (reference sequence) yields MNHEY for CDR1 and SMNVEV for CDR2.